This T cell receptor beta chain was identified in a study of brain T cells in children with intractable seizures. Pre-surgery treatment included at least one anti-epileptic drug. The table came from immunoSEQ multiplex PCR; TCRdb's copy has only in-frame clones and leaves some out. Of roughly 80,000 clones listed, approximately 90% are singletons. Material: peripheral blood, obtained at surgery. This receptor was obtained from a girl between 2 and 10 years old with Rasmussen encephalitis and intractable seizures.

CDR3 amino acids: CASGLFAGQGAGAQYF. The CDR3 nucleotides read TGTGCTAGTGGTTTGTTCGCTGGACAGGGAGCTGGGGCCCAGTACTTC. This chain connects TRBV12-5 to TRBJ2-5; the match to TRBD1 covers 8 bases. V dropped 2 bases and J dropped 9; count of bases not matched to a gene: 14. The CDR3 spans 16 residues. Germline values: CDR1 LGHNT, CDR2 FRNRAP.